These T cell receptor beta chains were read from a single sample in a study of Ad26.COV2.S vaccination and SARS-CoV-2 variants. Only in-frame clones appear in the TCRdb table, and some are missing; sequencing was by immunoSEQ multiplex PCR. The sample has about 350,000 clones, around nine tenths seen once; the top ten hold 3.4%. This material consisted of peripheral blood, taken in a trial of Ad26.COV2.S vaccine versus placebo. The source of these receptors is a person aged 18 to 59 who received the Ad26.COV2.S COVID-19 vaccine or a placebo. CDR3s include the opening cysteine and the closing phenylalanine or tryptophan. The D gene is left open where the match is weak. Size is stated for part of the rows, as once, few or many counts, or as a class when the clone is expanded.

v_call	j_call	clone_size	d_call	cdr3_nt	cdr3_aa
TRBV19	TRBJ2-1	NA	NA	TGTGCCAGTAGTATAGAGAGGGGCCACAATGAGCAGTTCTTC	CASSIERGHNEQFF
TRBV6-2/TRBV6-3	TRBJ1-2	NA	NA	TGTGCCAGCAGTTCCATAGGGAGTCAGGCCTCCAGCGGCTACACCTTC	CASSSIGSQASSGYTF
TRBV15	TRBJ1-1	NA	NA	TGTGCCACCAGCAGAGAAGCTAAGGAGAACACTGAAGCTTTCTTT	CATSREAKENTEAFF
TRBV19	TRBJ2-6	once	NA	TGTGCCAGTAGTATAGACCGACCGGGACAAACTTACTCTGGGGCCAACGTCCTGACTTTC	CASSIDRPGQTYSGANVLTF
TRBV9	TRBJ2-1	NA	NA	TGTGCCAGCAGCTTGTACCGGGACCGAGCCTACAATGAGCAGTTCTTC	CASSLYRDRAYNEQFF
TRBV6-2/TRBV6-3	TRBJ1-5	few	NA	TGTGCCAGCAGCTGGACCCCCGGGCAAAGGTCCCAGCATTTT	CASSWTPGQRSQHF
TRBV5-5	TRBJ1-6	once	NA	TGTGCCAGCAGCTTACGGGATTATAATTCACCCCTCCACTTT	CASSLRDYNSPLHF
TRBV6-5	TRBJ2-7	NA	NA	TGTGCCAGCACACAGAACCTTGGCTACGAGCAGTACTTC	CASTQNLGYEQYF
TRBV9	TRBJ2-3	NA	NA	TGTGCCAGCAGCGGTGGGACTCTCACAGATACGCAGTATTTT	CASSGGTLTDTQYF
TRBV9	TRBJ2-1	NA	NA	TGTGCCAGCAGCGTACGTGGCGAAAGCTCCTACAATGAGCAGTTCTTC	CASSVRGESSYNEQFF
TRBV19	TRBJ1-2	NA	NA	TGTGCCAGTAGTATAGTCCTAGATACTCCTTTCGGCTACACCTTC	CASSIVLDTPFGYTF
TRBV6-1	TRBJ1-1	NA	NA	TGTGCCAGCAGTGATGGCTCGGGGGGCTGGACTGAAGCTTTCTTT	CASSDGSGGWTEAFF
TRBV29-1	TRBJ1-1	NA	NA	TGCAGCGCCCGACGGATGAACACTGAAGCTTTCTTT	CSARRMNTEAFF
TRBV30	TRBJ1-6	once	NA	TGTGCCTGGAGGGGCGACAGCTTCGATTTCCACTTT	CAWRGDSFDFHF
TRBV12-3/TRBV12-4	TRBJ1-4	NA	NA	TGTGCCAGCAGCGGACTAATCGAAAAACTGTTTTTT	CASSGLIEKLFF
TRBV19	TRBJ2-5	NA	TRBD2	TGTGCCACCGGAGCGGGGGGCCCTGAGGCCCAGTACTTC	CATGAGGPEAQYF
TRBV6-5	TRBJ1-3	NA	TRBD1	TGTGCCAGCAGCTGGGACAGGGCGACGGGAAACACCATATATTTT	CASSWDRATGNTIYF
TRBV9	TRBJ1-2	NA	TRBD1	TGTGCCAGCAGCCCAAGGACAGGGGGCTACTATGGCTACACCTTC	CASSPRTGGYYGYTF
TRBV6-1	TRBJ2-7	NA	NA	TGTGCCAGCAGTGAAGCTCCCGACGGGGCCTACGAGCAGTACTTC	CASSEAPDGAYEQYF
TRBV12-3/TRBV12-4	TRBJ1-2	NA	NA	TGTGCCAGCAGTTTCGGGGACTATGGCTACACCTTC	CASSFGDYGYTF
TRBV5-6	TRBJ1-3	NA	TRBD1	TGTGCCAGCAGCTTTGACAGGGGCGCATCTGGAAACACCATATATTTT	CASSFDRGASGNTIYF
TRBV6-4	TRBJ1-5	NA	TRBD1	TGTGCCAGCAGTGAACAGGGGTGGGGCAATCAGCCCCAGCATTTT	CASSEQGWGNQPQHF
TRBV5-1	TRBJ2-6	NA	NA	TGCGCCAGCAGCTTGGGTAGTGGGAACTCTGGGGCCAACGTCCTGACTTTC	CASSLGSGNSGANVLTF
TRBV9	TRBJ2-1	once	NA	TGTGCCAGCAGCAGTTCTGGGTTCTACAATGAGCAGTTCTTC	CASSSSGFYNEQFF
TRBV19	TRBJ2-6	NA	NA	TGTGCCAGTACCCCTGGGGGGGCCAACGTCCTGACTTTC	CASTPGGANVLTF
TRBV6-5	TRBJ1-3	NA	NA	TGTGCCAGCACCCGGGGCCCCGGCTCTGGAAACACCATATATTTT	CASTRGPGSGNTIYF
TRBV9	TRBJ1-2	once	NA	TGTGCCAGCAGCGTCAGACCCCTCGGGTTTATTTGTGGCTACACCTTC	CASSVRPLGFICGYTF
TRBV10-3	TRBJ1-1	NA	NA	TGTGCCGCTTCTTCGGGTTTTGGTGACACTGAAGCTTTCTTT	CAASSGFGDTEAFF
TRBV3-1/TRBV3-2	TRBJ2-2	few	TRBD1	TGTGCCAGCAGCCGGAAACTTGGACAGGTACAACAGACCGGGGAGCTGTTTTTT	CASSRKLGQVQQTGELFF
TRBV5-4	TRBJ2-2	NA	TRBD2	TGTGCCAGCAGCGCTGGACTAGCGGGGGGACAGACCGGGGAGCTGTTTTTT	CASSAGLAGGQTGELFF
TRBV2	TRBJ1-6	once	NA	TGTGCCAGCAGTTTAAGCTCCTATAATTCACCCCTCCACTTT	CASSLSSYNSPLHF
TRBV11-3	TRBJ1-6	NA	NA	TGTGCCAGCAGCTTATCCGGCAGCAATTCACCCCTCCACTTT	CASSLSGSNSPLHF
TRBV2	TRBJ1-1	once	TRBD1	TGTGCCAGCCGACAGGGGGTCACTGAAGCTTTCTTT	CASRQGVTEAFF
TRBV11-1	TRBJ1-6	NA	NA	TGTGCCAGCAGCTTAAGGAGTCAGGGGTTGTCACCCCTCCACTTT	CASSLRSQGLSPLHF
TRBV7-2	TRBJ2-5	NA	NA	TGTGCCAGCAGCTTTGGGGTCGGGGAGACCCAGTACTTC	CASSFGVGETQYF
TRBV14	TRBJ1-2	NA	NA	TGTGCCAGCAGCGGACGGGCCCTTCTCAAGGGTGGCTACACCTTC	CASSGRALLKGGYTF
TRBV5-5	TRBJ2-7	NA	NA	TGTGCCAGCAGCGGATTGGGTGGGGTTTTGGAGCAGTACTTC	CASSGLGGVLEQYF
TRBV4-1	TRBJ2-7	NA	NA	TGCGCCAGCAGCCAAATTTCCGGGAGTGGAGAGCAGTACTTC	CASSQISGSGEQYF
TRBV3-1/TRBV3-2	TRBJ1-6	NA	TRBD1	TGTGCCAGCAGCCCGGGACAGGGGGCTTATTCACCCCTCCACTTT	CASSPGQGAYSPLHF
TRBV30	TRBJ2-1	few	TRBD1	TGTGCCTGGGACAGGGGCAACCATGAGCAGTTCTTC	CAWDRGNHEQFF
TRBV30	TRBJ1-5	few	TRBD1	TGTGCCTGGAGTATCGGACAGGGAGGCAATCAGCCCCAGCATTTT	CAWSIGQGGNQPQHF
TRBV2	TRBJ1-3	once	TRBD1	TGTGCCAGCAGTCCGGACAGGTGGGGGGGAAACACCATATATTTT	CASSPDRWGGNTIYF
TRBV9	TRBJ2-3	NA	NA	TGTGCCAGCAGCACCCGAGGGGATACGCAGTATTTT	CASSTRGDTQYF
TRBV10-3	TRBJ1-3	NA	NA	TGTGCCATCAGTGAGGGACAAATCTCTGGAAACACCATATATTTT	CAISEGQISGNTIYF
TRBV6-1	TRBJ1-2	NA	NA	TGTGCCAGCAGTGAAACCTACAACAGCTATGGCTACACCTTC	CASSETYNSYGYTF
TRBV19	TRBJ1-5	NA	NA	TGTGCCAGTAGGAGAGGACGGAGCAATCAGCCCCAGCATTTT	CASRRGRSNQPQHF
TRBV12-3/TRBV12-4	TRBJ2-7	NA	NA	TGTGCCAGCAGTTTAATCCCCTACGAGCAGTACTTC	CASSLIPYEQYF
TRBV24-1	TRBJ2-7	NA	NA	TGTGCCACCAGTGACCCCGGACAGGGAGGGAACGAGCAGTACTTC	CATSDPGQGGNEQYF
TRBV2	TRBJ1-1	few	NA	TGTGCCAGCAGTGTGAGGGCAGGGTGGGACACTGAAGCTTTCTTT	CASSVRAGWDTEAFF
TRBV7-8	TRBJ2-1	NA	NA	TGTGCCAGCAGCCCGGGGGCAGATGAGCAGTTCTTC	CASSPGADEQFF
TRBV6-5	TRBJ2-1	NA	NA	TGTGCCAGCATGGGTACGGGGGAGAGAAACAATGAGCAGTTCTTC	CASMGTGERNNEQFF
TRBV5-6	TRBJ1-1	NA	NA	TGTGCCAGCAGTCAGTCCACTGAAGCTTTCTTT	CASSQSTEAFF
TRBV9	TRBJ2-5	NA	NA	TGTGCCAGCAGCGTAGACGGGCTGATAGAGACCCAGTACTTC	CASSVDGLIETQYF